Listed here are 20 T cell receptor beta chains from one sample, sequenced in a study of control samples from healthy donors and cancer patients. Clones were sequenced by immunoSEQ multiplex PCR, and TCRdb holds only the in-frame ones, with some missing. The table lists approximately 94,000 clones, 80% to 95% of them singletons. Material: blood. The receptors shown here come from a woman in her 30s in good health.

The chain couples TRBV29-1 to TRBJ2-1, with D hard to call. Germline loops: CDR1 SQVTM, CDR2 ANQGSEA. V shed 7 bases and J shed 4 bases, with 5 bases lying between them. This CDR3 has 10 amino acids. The CDR3 bases are TGCAGCGCCGGTTACAATGAGCAGTTCTTC. Translated, it gives CSAGYNEQFF.

This clone was observed a single time. This sequence joins TRBV13 and TRBJ1-4; D not certain. The germline V gene has CDR1 PRHDT and CDR2 FYEKMQ (reference sequence). The CDR3 length is 14 residues. V was shortened by 2 bases and J by 8 bases, with 12 bases between the two germline ends. The CDR3 spells CASSLYSAEEKLFF. Here the CDR3 DNA reads TGTGCCAGCAGCTTATACAGCGCGGAGGAAAAACTGTTTTTT.

Here the CDR3 DNA reads TGCGCCAGCAGCTTTGGCAGAGAAGCTTTCTTT. Amino acids: CASSFGREAFF. The chain is built from TRBV5-1 and TRBJ1-1; the D is unclear. The germline V and J ends were trimmed by 2 bases and 8 bases, with 7 bases remaining between them. This CDR3 spans 11 amino acids. Germline CDR1 is SGHRS and CDR2 is YFSETQ. The full variable domain, rest sourced from reference TRBV5-1 and TRBJ1-1, is KAGVTQTPRYLIKTRGQQVTLSCSPISGHRSVSWYQQTPGQGLQFLFEYFSETQRNKGNFPGRFSGRQFSNSRSEMNVSTLELGDSALYLCASSFGREAFFGQGTRLTVV.

The chain links TRBV9 to TRBJ1-1; 7 nucleotides agree with TRBD1. The V gene's germline CDR1 is SGDLS and CDR2 YYNGEE. The length of the CDR3 is 16 residues. V shed 4 bases, J shed 7 bases, and the junction held 16 bases outside the gene matches. The CDR3 here is CASSRRQGAEGREAFF. The CDR3 DNA is TGTGCCAGCAGCAGACGACAGGGCGCGGAGGGGCGTGAAGCTTTCTTT.

The chain carries TRBV12-3 or TRBV12-4 and TRBJ2-3; tentative D call: TRBD2 (5 bases). This CDR3 is built from 12 residues. V gave up 5 bases and J gave up 5 bases, with 8 bases separating them. CDR3: CASSPAGDTQYF. CDR3 sequence (DNA): TGTGCCAGCAGTCCCGCGGGAGATACGCAGTATTTT.

The chain is built from TRBV6-4 and TRBJ1-1, with D perhaps TRBD1 (6 bases). CDR3 length: 14 residues. V shed 6 bases and J shed 1 base, with 12 bases lying between them. CDR1 MRHNA and CDR2 SNTAGT come from the germline V gene. The CDR3 is CASSLEGGNTEAFF. The CDR3 DNA reads as TGTGCCAGCAGCCTCGAGGGGGGGAACACTGAAGCTTTCTTT.

The chain has TRBV29-1 and TRBJ2-7; unclear D gene. The CDR3 loop spans 12 amino acids. The V gene lost 6 bases and the J gene lost 9 bases, with 18 bases spanning the gap. Germline values: CDR1 SQVTM, CDR2 ANQGSEA. The CDR3 loop reads CSVLSGGFGQYF. The CDR3 DNA sequence: TGCAGCGTCCTATCAGGCGGATTCGGGCAGTACTTC.

The V call is TRBV5-6, the J call TRBJ2-3, with D possibly being TRBD2 (5 bases). Trimming pared 4 bases from V and 3 bases from J, leaving 12 bases between. Germline V gives CDR1 SGHDT, CDR2 YYEEEE. The CDR3 length is 14 residues. The DNA of the CDR3 is TGTGCCAGCAGCCGAGCCACTAGTACAGATACGCAGTATTTT. It yields the protein CASSRATSTDTQYF.

The chain links TRBV5-4 to TRBJ2-5, with D tentatively TRBD1 or TRBD2 (6 bases each). V was shortened by 3 bases and J by 4 bases, with 22 bases between the two germline ends. This CDR3 comprises 17 residues. The germline gives CDR1 SGHNT, CDR2 YYREEE (reference sequence). CDR3 region: CASSWGVGGGGAETQYF. Here the CDR3 DNA reads TGTGCCAGCAGCTGGGGGGTGGGGGGCGGCGGGGCAGAGACCCAGTACTTC.

J is TRBJ1-2 and V is TRBV7-9, with D possibly TRBD1 on 5 matching bases. V lost 2 bases, J lost 6 bases, and 13 bases lay in between. This CDR3 has 14 residues. In germline, CDR1 is SEHNR, CDR2 FQNEAQ (reference sequence). The CDR3 DNA sequence: TGTGCCAGCAGCTTACTGGGGGGAGCCCATGGCTACACCTTC. This encodes CASSLLGGAHGYTF.

The chain couples TRBV28 to TRBJ1-6; D is perhaps TRBD1 (5 bases). Between the trimmed V and J ends, which lost 6 bases and 7 bases, there was a span of 19 bases. Germline loops: CDR1 MDHEN, CDR2 SYDVKM. The CDR3 spans 16 residues. For the CDR3, the DNA is TGTGCCAGCAGCCCCCCTGGTCGGGGCCGGAATTCACCCCTCCACTTT. Its translation: CASSPPGRGRNSPLHF.

This rearrangement joins TRBV30 to TRBJ1-5; D unclear. The CDR3 is 16 amino acids. Trimming stripped 3 bases from V and 0 bases from J, with 15 bases between. Germline loops: CDR1 GTSNPN, CDR2 SVGIG (reference sequence). CDR3 DNA sequence: TGTGCCTGGAGCAACAGACAATCTTATAGCAATCAGCCCCAGCATTTT. This gives the protein CAWSNRQSYSNQPQHF. The full variable domain, in which reference TRBV30 and TRBJ1-5 provide the parts outside the CDR3, is SQTIHQWPATLVQPVGSPLSLECTVEGTSNPNLYWYRQAAGRGLQLLFYSVGIGQISSEVPQNLSASRPQDRQFILSSKKLLLSDSGFYLCAWSNRQSYSNQPQHFGDGTRLSIL.

The V call is TRBV6-1, the J call TRBJ2-1, with no clear D. Trimming pared 3 bases from V and 11 bases from J, leaving 11 bases between. This CDR3 is 12 amino acids long. CDR1 and CDR2 (germline): MNHNS, SASEGT. The CDR3 is CASSELSLQQFF. The CDR3 DNA reads TGTGCCAGCAGTGAGCTTAGTTTGCAGCAGTTCTTC.

The chain employs TRBV2 and TRBJ2-5; D perhaps matches TRBD2 (6 bases). Germline V gene sequence: CDR1 SNHLY, CDR2 FYNNEI. This CDR3 has 15 amino acids. The ends were cut back, 2 bases at V and 1 base at J, with 11 bases in the middle. The CDR3, as DNA: TGTGCCAGCAGTGAATCGGCGGGGACCCAAGAGACCCAGTACTTC. Translated: CASSESAGTQETQYF. Looking up the rest from reference TRBV2 and TRBJ2-5 gives the full variable domain: EPEVTQTPSHQVTQMGQEVILRCVPISNHLYFYWYRQILGQKVEFLVSFYNNEISEKSEIFDDQFSVERPDGSNFTLKIRSTKLEDSAMYFCASSESAGTQETQYFGPGTRLLVL.

The chain combines TRBV5-8 with TRBJ1-5, with no clear D. The CDR3 runs 15 residues. V was pared by 2 bases and J by 2 bases, with 11 bases between. From germline, CDR1 is SGHTS and CDR2 YDEGEE. The CDR3 loop is CASSFRRIGNQPQHF. DNA for the CDR3: TGTGCCAGCAGCTTCCGCAGGATAGGCAATCAGCCCCAGCATTTT.

The DNA for the CDR3 is TGTGCCAGCAGATCAGGGGCCCCAGCCGAAGCTTTCTTT. This encodes CASRSGAPAEAFF. The chain links TRBV12-3 or TRBV12-4 to TRBJ1-1, with TRBD1 as a possible D gene (6 bases). V lost 6 bases, J lost 8 bases, and 16 bases lay in between. CDR3 length equals 13 residues.

In this sample, this clone turned up a few times. This chain uses TRBV30 with TRBJ1-4; TRBD1 aligns across 7 bases. Germline-derived CDR1 and CDR2 are GTSNPN and SVGIG (reference sequence). The CDR3 loop spans 14 amino acids. CDR3 DNA sequence: TGTGTATTGACAAGGGGGCTAACCACTGAAAAACTGTTTTTT. Translating gives CVLTRGLTTEKLFF.

J is TRBJ1-1 and V is TRBV19; maybe TRBD1 (6 bases). Germline CDR1 is LNHDA and CDR2 is SQIVND (reference sequence). The CDR3 spans 14 residues. V was cut by 5 bases and J by 3 bases, with 13 bases left in between. The CDR3 coding sequence is TGTGCCAGTAGTTTAGTCGGACAGCACACTGAAGCTTTCTTT. The encoded protein is CASSLVGQHTEAFF.

The chain combines TRBV4-1 with TRBJ1-1; D is unresolved. Germline CDR1 MGHRA, CDR2 YSYEKL. The CDR3 runs to 15 residues. Trimming left V 6 bases short and J 4 bases short, with 18 bases between. The CDR3 sequence: CASSRVKGSGTEAFF. The CDR3 nucleotides are TGCGCCAGCAGTCGGGTTAAAGGCTCGGGCACTGAAGCTTTCTTT.

The J gene is TRBJ1-6, the V gene TRBV6-1; TRBD1 matches 10 bases. Trimming cost V 4 bases and J 2 bases; bases outside gene matches: 2. CDR1 MNHNS and CDR2 SASEGT come from the germline V gene. The CDR3 runs to 16 residues. This chain's CDR3 is CASSADRGPYNSPLHF. CDR3 in DNA: TGTGCCAGCAGTGCCGACAGGGGGCCCTATAATTCACCCCTCCACTTT.